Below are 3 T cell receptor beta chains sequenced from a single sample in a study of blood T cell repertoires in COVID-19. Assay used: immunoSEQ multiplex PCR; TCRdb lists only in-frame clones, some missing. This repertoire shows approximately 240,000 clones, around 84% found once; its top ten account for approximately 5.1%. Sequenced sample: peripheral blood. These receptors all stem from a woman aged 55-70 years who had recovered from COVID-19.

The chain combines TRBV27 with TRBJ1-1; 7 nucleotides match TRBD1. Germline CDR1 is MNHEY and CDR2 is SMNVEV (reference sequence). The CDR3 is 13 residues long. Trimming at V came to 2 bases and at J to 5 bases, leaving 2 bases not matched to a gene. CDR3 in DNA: TGTGCCAGCAGTTTAGAGGGGGCGACTGAAGCTTTCTTT. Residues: CASSLEGATEAFF.

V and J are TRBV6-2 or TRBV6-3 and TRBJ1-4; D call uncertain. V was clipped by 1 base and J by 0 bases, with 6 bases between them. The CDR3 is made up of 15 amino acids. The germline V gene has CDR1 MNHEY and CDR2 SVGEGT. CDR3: CASSYYGTTNEKLFF. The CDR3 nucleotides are TGTGCCAGCAGTTACTACGGGACAACTAATGAAAAACTGTTTTTT.

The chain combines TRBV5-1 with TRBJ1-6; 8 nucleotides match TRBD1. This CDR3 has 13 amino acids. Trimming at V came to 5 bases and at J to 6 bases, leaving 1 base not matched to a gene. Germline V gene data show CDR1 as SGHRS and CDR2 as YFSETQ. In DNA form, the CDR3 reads TGCGCCAGCAGGCAGGGGGCTAATTCACCCCTCCACTTT. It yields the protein CASRQGANSPLHF.